This T cell receptor (beta chain) was documented in a study of shared clonotypes between healthy human individuals. After removal of 6 bases from V and 5 bases from J, the junction contained 12 bases not matched to a gene. The CDR3 contains 14 residues. The germline gives CDR1 SQVTM, CDR2 ANQGSEA. Clones were read by immunoSEQ multiplex PCR, and TCRdb kept only the in-frame ones, dropping some. The top ten hold about 1.5% of the sample, which has over a million clones, under 80% seen once. Material for sequencing was memory CD4+ T cells sorted from blood. As to subset: CD45RA-negative fraction. This sequence originates from a man younger than 35 in good health. The chain couples TRBV29-1 to TRBJ2-5; 7 bases align to TRBD2. The CDR3: CSVGGGEPGETQYF. In DNA, the CDR3 is TGCAGCGTGGGGGGAGGGGAACCCGGGGAGACCCAGTACTTC.